One sample yielded the 26 T cell receptor beta chains listed below, sequenced in a study of PD-L1 blockade in urothelial cancer. Stated time point: peripheral blood 6 weeks after treatment start. Repertoires were generated with immunoSEQ multiplex PCR, while TCRdb's copy carries only in-frame clones and drops some. This table has around 46,000 clones, around 80% appearing once. Specimen: PBMCs, collected around atezolizumab (anti-PD-L1) treatment. These TCRs come from a man between 60 and 70 years old with urothelial cancer.

The chain has TRBV7-6 and TRBJ2-5, with D maybe TRBD1 (6 bases). CDR1 is SGHVS and CDR2 is FNYEAQ in the germline V gene. With 3 bases removed from V and 5 bases from J, the gap between germline ends came to 10 bases. This CDR3 has 13 amino acids. The CDR3 loop is CASSFRGGETQYF. CDR3 sequence (DNA): TGTGCCAGCAGCTTCAGGGGTGGGGAGACCCAGTACTTC.

The V and J genes are TRBV5-4 and TRBJ2-5; 16 positions agree with TRBD2. Germline assignment: CDR1 SGHNT and CDR2 YYREEE (reference sequence). This CDR3 contains 19 residues. Germline trimming cut 4 bases from V and 5 bases from J; bases unmatched to any gene: 14. The CDR3 DNA sequence: TGTGCCAGCAGCCCGGGACTAGCGGGGGGGGGCCCTACGAGGGAGACCCAGTACTTC. Translated, it gives CASSPGLAGGGPTRETQYF.

The chain links TRBV13 to TRBJ2-3; perhaps TRBD2 as D (5 bases). V gave up 5 bases and J gave up 1 base, with 10 bases separating them. Germline CDR1 reads PRHDT; CDR2 reads FYEKMQ (reference sequence). The CDR3 is 14 residues long. This CDR3 reads CASSPLEGTDTQYF. DNA of the CDR3: TGTGCCAGCAGCCCCCTGGAGGGCACAGATACGCAGTATTTT.

The chain joins TRBV6-1 to TRBJ1-5; 10 bases align to TRBD1. The germline gives CDR1 MNHNS, CDR2 SASEGT. After removal of 6 bases from V and 5 bases from J, the junction contained 4 bases not matched to a gene. The CDR3 totals 14 residues. This CDR3 is CASRDDRGHQPQHF. CDR3 nucleotide sequence: TGTGCCAGCAGGGATGACAGGGGGCATCAGCCCCAGCATTTT.

CDR3 in amino acids: CASSLAGGNTIYF. The CDR3 DNA sequence: TGTGCCAGCAGCTTAGCAGGTGGAAACACCATATATTTT. The J gene is TRBJ1-3, the V gene TRBV11-2; unclear D gene. From germline, CDR1 is SGHAT and CDR2 FQNNGV. The V end lost 1 base, the J end lost 3 bases, and 4 bases lay between the germline ends. The CDR3 covers 13 residues.

The chain couples TRBV6-5 to TRBJ1-6; 12 bases line up with TRBD1. CDR1 is MNHEY, CDR2 SVGAGI, per germline. The trim removed 10 bases at V and 8 bases at J, leaving 9 bases unmatched. The CDR3 length is 15 residues. This CDR3 reads CATTAGTGGYSPLHF. As DNA, the CDR3 is TGTGCCACTACAGCCGGGACAGGGGGCTATTCACCCCTCCACTTT.

This clone has a single count. The CDR3 loop reads CASSPPSRPGELFF. The CDR3 bases are TGTGCCAGCTCACCACCCTCTAGACCCGGGGAGCTGTTTTTT. The chain combines TRBV18 with TRBJ2-2; D unclear. CDR1 is KGHSH, CDR2 LQKENI, per germline. The CDR3 runs to 14 residues. Deletions cut 0 bases from V and 6 bases from J, with 8 bases between.

The chain uses TRBV10-2 and TRBJ2-5, with TRBD2 identical over 10 bases. Trimming cost V 0 bases and J 5 bases; bases outside gene matches: 3. Germline CDR1 is WSHSY and CDR2 is SAAADI. The CDR3 has 15 residues. The CDR3 coding sequence is TGCGCCAGCAGTGAGTCGGTAGCGGGAGGTGAGACCCAGTACTTC. Translating gives CASSESVAGGETQYF.

V is TRBV2 and J is TRBJ2-5, with D possibly TRBD2 on 6 matching bases. The CDR3 covers 15 residues. Trimming took 6 bases from V and 5 from J, leaving 19 bases between them. Germline-derived CDR1 and CDR2 are SNHLY and FYNNEI. The CDR3 DNA reads TGTGCCAGCAGCCCAACCTCACGGGGGATGGAGACCCAGTACTTC. Amino acid sequence: CASSPTSRGMETQYF.

The chain employs TRBV7-2 and TRBJ1-3, with 7 bases that match TRBD1. Germline lookup yields CDR1 SGHTA and CDR2 FQGNSA. This CDR3 has 15 residues. Germline trimming cut 1 base from V and 2 bases from J; bases unmatched to any gene: 2. The CDR3 is CASSLVTGAGNTIYF. In nucleotides, the CDR3 is TGTGCCAGCAGCTTAGTCACAGGGGCTGGAAACACCATATATTTT.

The chain uses TRBV19 and TRBJ2-3; 7 nucleotides line up with TRBD2. The CDR3 has 16 residues. CDR1 and CDR2 (germline): LNHDA, SQIVND (reference sequence). The V segment lost 7 bases and the J segment 4 bases; nucleotides outside the gene matches: 14. CDR3 sequence: CASIIKGHREADTQYF. Written as DNA, the CDR3 is TGTGCCAGTATTATTAAGGGTCACCGGGAGGCAGATACGCAGTATTTT.

The table lists this clone with a count of one. The V call is TRBV5-4, the J call TRBJ2-1; 13 bases are shared with TRBD2. The CDR3 covers 15 residues. Germline values: CDR1 SGHNT, CDR2 YYREEE (reference sequence). Trimming removed 5 bases from V and 6 bases from J; junction bases left unmatched: 5. The CDR3 protein is CASRGGLAGTNEQFF. The DNA for the CDR3 is TGTGCCAGCAGGGGGGGACTAGCGGGGACCAATGAGCAGTTCTTC.

This chain joins TRBV28 and TRBJ1-1; 9 nucleotides match TRBD1. Trimming took 7 bases from V and 5 from J; bases not matched to a gene: 8. Looked up from germline, CDR1 is MDHEN and CDR2 is SYDVKM. This CDR3 comprises 14 residues. The CDR3 bases are TGTGCCAGCACCCGACCGGGACAGGGAACTGAAGCTTTCTTT. It yields the protein CASTRPGQGTEAFF. Supplemented by reference TRBV28 and TRBJ1-1, the full variable domain reads DVKVTQSSRYLVKRTGEKVFLECVQDMDHENMFWYRQDPGLGLRLIYFSYDVKMKEKGDIPEGYSVSREKKERFSLILESASTNQTSMYLCASTRPGQGTEAFFGQGTRLTVV.

The CDR3 sequence is CASSSQGWTGELFF. CDR3 nucleotide sequence: TGTGCCAGCAGCTCACAGGGGTGGACCGGGGAGCTGTTTTTT. The chain recombines TRBV5-4 with TRBJ2-2, with TRBD1 identical over 7 bases. The CDR3 runs 14 residues. With V trimmed by 3 bases and J by 5 bases, 4 bases remained unmatched. The germline gives CDR1 SGHNT, CDR2 YYREEE (reference sequence).

This chain connects TRBV10-1 to TRBJ2-1, with TRBD2 matching 7 bases. V shed 5 bases, J shed 14 bases, and the junction held 12 bases outside the gene matches. The CDR3 has 13 residues. CDR1 WNHNN and CDR2 SYGVQD come from the germline V gene (reference sequence). CDR3 DNA sequence: TGCGCCAGCAGTCCGGGACTACAATCTAGGGAGTTCTTC. The encoded protein is CASSPGLQSREFF.

This clone was seen only once. This sequence joins TRBV19 and TRBJ2-1, with D possibly TRBD1 on 5 matching bases. The CDR3 consists of 12 residues. Germline CDR1 reads LNHDA; CDR2 reads SQIVND (reference sequence). With 2 bases removed from V and 7 bases from J, the gap between germline ends came to 6 bases. The CDR3 nucleotides read TGTGCCAGTAGTATAAGACAGAATGAGCAGTTCTTC. Translated, it gives CASSIRQNEQFF. Using reference TRBV19 and TRBJ2-1 for the parts outside the CDR3, the full variable domain is DGGITQSPKYLFRKEGQNVTLSCEQNLNHDAMYWYRQDPGQGLRLIYYSQIVNDFQKGDIAEGYSVSREKKESFPLTVTSAQKNPTAFYLCASSIRQNEQFFGPGTRLTVL.

This sequence joins TRBV18 and TRBJ1-2; D is uncertain. The CDR3 is 14 amino acids. Germline CDR1 is KGHSH and CDR2 is LQKENI. V gave up 3 bases and J gave up 4 bases, with 12 bases separating them. The chain's CDR3 is CASSPYGEGYGYTF. The CDR3 DNA sequence: TGTGCCAGCTCACCTTACGGGGAGGGCTATGGCTACACCTTC. Full variable domain (outside the CDR3, taken from reference TRBV18 and TRBJ1-2): NAGVMQNPRHLVRRRGQEARLRCSPMKGHSHVYWYRQLPEEGLKFMVYLQKENIIDESGMPKERFSAEFPKEGPSILRIQQVVRGDSAAYFCASSPYGEGYGYTFGSGTRLTVV.

This clone was detected once. CDR3 in amino acids: CASSFTLSGLTYEQYF. The CDR3 nucleotides are TGTGCCAGCAGTTTCACTCTTAGCGGGTTGACCTACGAGCAGTACTTC. The genes are TRBV28 and TRBJ2-7, with TRBD2 identical over 7 bases. Per germline, CDR1 MDHEN and CDR2 SYDVKM. The CDR3 sequence is 16 residues long. Trimming removed 3 bases from V and 2 bases from J; junction bases left unmatched: 10. Drawing the rest from reference TRBV28 and TRBJ2-7, the complete variable domain is DVKVTQSSRYLVKRTGEKVFLECVQDMDHENMFWYRQDPGLGLRLIYFSYDVKMKEKGDIPEGYSVSREKKERFSLILESASTNQTSMYLCASSFTLSGLTYEQYFGPGTRLTVT.

This chain connects TRBV19 to TRBJ1-1; D not certain. Germline values: CDR1 LNHDA, CDR2 SQIVND (reference sequence). V was clipped by 5 bases and J by 10 bases, with 17 bases between them. CDR3 length: 13 amino acids. In DNA, the CDR3 is TGTGCCAGTAGTTCCTTCGGGGATTACGGAGCTTTCTTT. Translated, it gives CASSSFGDYGAFF. The whole variable domain, filled in from reference TRBV19 and TRBJ1-1, reads DGGITQSPKYLFRKEGQNVTLSCEQNLNHDAMYWYRQDPGQGLRLIYYSQIVNDFQKGDIAEGYSVSREKKESFPLTVTSAQKNPTAFYLCASSSFGDYGAFFGQGTRLTVV.

Comments on this clone: The junction departs from germline at one end; a sequencing error may be responsible. The CDR3 DNA is TGTGCCAGCAGCGTAAGGGGACAGAACTCTGAAGCTTTCTTT. Protein sequence: CASSVRGQNSEAFF. The J gene is TRBJ1-1, the V gene TRBV9, with 7 bases lining up with TRBD1. Per the germline V gene, CDR1 is SGDLS and CDR2 is YYNGEE. The CDR3 length is 14 residues.

This rearrangement joins TRBV25-1 to TRBJ1-2, with 9 bases aligning to TRBD1. The trim removed 5 bases at V and 4 bases at J, leaving 5 bases unmatched. The CDR3 runs 14 residues. From germline, CDR1 is MGHDK and CDR2 SYGVNS. The CDR3 coding sequence is TGTGCCAGCAGTAGGACAGGGGTTGTCTATGGCTACACCTTC. The encoded protein is CASSRTGVVYGYTF.

The rearrangement uses TRBV18 and TRBJ2-2, with D possibly matching TRBD1 (6 bases). This CDR3 spans 15 amino acids. Germline CDR1 and CDR2: KGHSH and LQKENI. V was cut by 1 base and J by 5 bases, with 11 bases left in between. CDR3 protein: CASSPRNRDTGELFF. The DNA for the CDR3 is TGTGCCAGCTCACCACGAAACAGGGATACCGGGGAGCTGTTTTTT.

This sequence joins TRBV18 and TRBJ2-3; 8 bases are a match to TRBD1. The CDR3 spans 17 residues. J gave up 2 bases and V 0 bases, and 7 bases lay outside the gene matches. Germline V lookup: CDR1 KGHSH, CDR2 LQKENI. DNA of the CDR3: TGTGCCAGCTCACCACCGCTGACAGGGGATCCCACAGATACGCAGTATTTT. Protein sequence: CASSPPLTGDPTDTQYF.

The rearrangement joins TRBV28 to TRBJ2-1; possibly TRBD2 for D (5 bases). Trimming removed 5 bases from V and 4 bases from J, with 12 bases in between. The germline V gene encodes CDR1 MDHEN and CDR2 SYDVKM. This CDR3 contains 14 residues. CDR3 nucleotides: TGTGCCAGCAGTACGACTAAGACTTACAATGAGCAGTTCTTC. It translates to CASSTTKTYNEQFF. Supplemented by reference TRBV28 and TRBJ2-1, the full variable domain reads DVKVTQSSRYLVKRTGEKVFLECVQDMDHENMFWYRQDPGLGLRLIYFSYDVKMKEKGDIPEGYSVSREKKERFSLILESASTNQTSMYLCASSTTKTYNEQFFGPGTRLTVL.

The chain is built from TRBV6-6 and TRBJ1-6; D unclear. The germline CDR1 and CDR2 sequences are MNHNY and SVGAGI (reference sequence). Trimming cost V 6 bases and J 5 bases, with 14 bases left between them. The CDR3 covers 15 residues. The CDR3 spells CASSSGVVNNSPLHF. Written as DNA, the CDR3 is TGTGCCAGCAGCTCCGGGGTGGTTAATAATTCACCCCTCCACTTT.

This clone has just one count. The chain carries TRBV2 and TRBJ1-2; 7 positions match TRBD1. This CDR3 region has 14 residues. The J segment lost 7 bases and the V segment lost 0 bases, leaving 5 bases of the junction unmatched. In germline, CDR1 is SNHLY, CDR2 FYNNEI. The chain's CDR3 is CASSEAGTVSGYTF. The CDR3 DNA is TGTGCCAGCAGTGAAGCCGGGACAGTATCTGGCTACACCTTC.